Below are 8 T cell receptor beta chains sequenced from a single sample in a study of regulatory T cells in long-lasting Graves disease (TCRdb year 2021). Receptors were amplified or captured by multiplex PCR. Sequencing relied on an Illumina HiSeq 4000. To build TCR beta libraries, CDR3 regions were amplified by Arm-PCR using iRepertoire HTBI primers. TCRdb reprocessed the public reads (quality trimming at Q25 with fastp, clone calling with MiXCR) and kept in-frame beta chains. Rows matching on CDR3 protein sequence are summarized as one entry with the most common DNA and genes. The sample records about 440,000 distinct CDR3 sequences, 15% to 20% of which are singletons. About 23% of the sample lies in the top ten. The time point label corresponds to: newly diagnosed GD, antithyroid drugs for less than 3 months. RNA was extracted from PBMCs in TRIzol for both TCR sequencing and RNA sequencing. This same sample was also part of a study on T cells in Graves' hyperthyroidism and ophthalmopathy.

The specimen comprised peripheral blood mononuclear cells (PBMCs), sampled at new diagnosis, from a patient treated with antithyroid drugs. Receptors were obtained from a woman aged 18-29 years with Graves disease. Donor details come from another sample of the same person, matched by shared clones.

This clonotype was found many times. CDR3 in DNA: TGTGCCAGCAGGACAGGGGGCAGGGACGAGCAGTACTTC. Its protein is CASRTGGRDEQYF. The chain recombines TRBV6-1 with TRBJ2-7; 10 nucleotides line up with TRBD1. The CDR3 is 13 amino acids. V was pared by 6 bases and J by 5 bases, with 4 bases of the junction left unmatched. Germline V gene sequence: CDR1 MNHNS, CDR2 SASEGT.

V and J are TRBV20-1 and TRBJ2-1; 13 nucleotides align to TRBD2. Germline loops: CDR1 DFQATT, CDR2 SNEGSKA (reference sequence). The CDR3 length is 18 residues. V was pared by 0 bases and J by 4 bases, with 9 bases of the junction left unmatched. Here the CDR3 DNA reads TGCAGTGCTAGAGACCCCCCCGGGACTAGCGGGGCTTACAATGAGCAGTTCTTC. Its translation: CSARDPPGTSGAYNEQFF.

As regards this clonotype: A much larger clone is a single base away; this may be a read error. The conserved phenylalanine or tryptophan is not found at the CDR3 terminus, so this likely reflects a read error. The chain carries TRBV11-2 and TRBJ2-1; perhaps D is TRBD1 or TRBD2 (5 bases each). The CDR3 sequence is 13 residues long. Germline-derived CDR1 and CDR2 are SGHAT and FQNNGV. V lost 6 bases to trimming and J lost 9 bases, with 15 bases between them. The DNA for the CDR3 is TGTGCCAGCAGTCTGGGGGTAGAGGGTGAGCAGTTCCTC. This sequence encodes CASSLGVEGEQFL.

This clonotype was detected many times. V usage is TRBV18 and J usage is TRBJ1-5; 8 bases fit TRBD1. Per the germline V gene, CDR1 is KGHSH and CDR2 is LQKENI. Trimming cost V 5 bases and J 8 bases; bases outside gene matches: 5. The CDR3 sequence is 13 residues long. CDR3 sequence (DNA): TGTGCCAGCTCATGGACAGGGATTAAGCCCCAGCATTTT. It codes for CASSWTGIKPQHF.

This clonotype was counted at least ten times. The chain recombines TRBV12-3 or TRBV12-4 with TRBJ2-7, with TRBD2 matching over 11 bases. Losses at the gene ends were 5 bases for V and 6 bases for J; bases not matched to a gene: 6. The CDR3 spans 14 residues. CDR3 sequence (DNA): TGTGCCAGCAGTGCTTTAGCGGGAGGGACCGAGCAGTACTTC. It yields the protein CASSALAGGTEQYF.

This clonotype was seen many times. The chain employs TRBV6-1 and TRBJ1-4; D might be TRBD1 (6 bases). CDR1 is MNHNS and CDR2 is SASEGT in the germline V gene. This CDR3 region has 14 residues. V was clipped by 3 bases and J by 7 bases, with 12 bases between them. CDR3 bases: TGTGCCAGCAGTGAGGCACAGGGATTTGAAAAACTGTTTTTT. Protein: CASSEAQGFEKLFF.

This chain connects TRBV28 to TRBJ1-2; 12 bases fit TRBD1. Unmatched junction bases numbered 11, after V lost 7 bases and J lost 8 bases. The V gene's germline CDR1 is MDHEN and CDR2 SYDVKM. This CDR3 is built from 15 residues. CDR3 DNA sequence: TGTGCCAGCAACCGGCTCCGGGACAGGGGGCGAGGCTACACCTTC. Protein product: CASNRLRDRGRGYTF.

This clonotype was picked up many times. V is TRBV20-1 and J is TRBJ1-2, with TRBD1 matching over 9 bases. Per germline, CDR1 DFQATT and CDR2 SNEGSKA (reference sequence). V lost 1 base, J lost 2 bases, and 11 bases stayed unmatched. The CDR3 spans 17 residues. The CDR3 nucleotides are TGCAGTGCTAGAGGGGGGGATGGACAGGGGAGAAACTATGGCTACACCTTC. Translation gives CSARGGDGQGRNYGYTF.